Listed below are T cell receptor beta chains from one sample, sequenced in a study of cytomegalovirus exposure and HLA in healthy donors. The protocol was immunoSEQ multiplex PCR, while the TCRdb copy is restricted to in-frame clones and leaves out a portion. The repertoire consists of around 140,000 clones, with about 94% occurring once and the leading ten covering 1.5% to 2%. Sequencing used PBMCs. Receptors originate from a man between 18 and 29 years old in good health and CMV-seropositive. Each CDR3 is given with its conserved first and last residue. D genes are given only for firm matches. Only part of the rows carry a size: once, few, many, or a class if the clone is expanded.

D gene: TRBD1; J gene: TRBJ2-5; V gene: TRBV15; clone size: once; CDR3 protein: CATSRVHTDRDETQYF; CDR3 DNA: TGTGCCACCAGCAGAGTCCATACGGACAGGGACGAGACCCAGTACTTC
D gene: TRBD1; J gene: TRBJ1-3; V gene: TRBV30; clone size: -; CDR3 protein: CAWSAGGPGNTIYF; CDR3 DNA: TGTGCCTGGTCCGCAGGGGGGCCTGGAAACACCATATATTTT
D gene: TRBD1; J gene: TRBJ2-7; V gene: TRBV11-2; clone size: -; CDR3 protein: CASSQNRGPSYEQYF; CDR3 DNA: TGTGCCAGCAGCCAAAACAGGGGACCGTCCTACGAGCAGTACTTC
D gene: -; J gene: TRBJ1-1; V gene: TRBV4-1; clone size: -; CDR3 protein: CASSQEGANTEAFF; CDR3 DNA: TGCGCCAGCAGCCAAGAGGGGGCAAACACTGAAGCTTTCTTT
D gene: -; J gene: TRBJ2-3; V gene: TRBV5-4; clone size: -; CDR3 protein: CASSLDGGDTQYF; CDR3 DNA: TGTGCCAGCAGCTTGGACGGGGGAGATACGCAGTATTTT
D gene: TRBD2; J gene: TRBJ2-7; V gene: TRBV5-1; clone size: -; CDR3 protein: CASSSTGLAAYEQYF; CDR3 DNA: TGCGCCAGCAGCTCAACGGGACTAGCGGCCTACGAGCAGTACTTC
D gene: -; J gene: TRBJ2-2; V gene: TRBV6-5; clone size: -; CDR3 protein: CASRVAGELFF; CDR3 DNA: TGTGCCAGCAGAGTAGCCGGGGAGCTGTTTTTT
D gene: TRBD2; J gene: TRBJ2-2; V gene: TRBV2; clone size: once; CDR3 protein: CASSLSGSAGELFF; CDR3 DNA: TGTGCCAGCAGCCTTAGCGGGAGCGCCGGGGAGCTGTTTTTT
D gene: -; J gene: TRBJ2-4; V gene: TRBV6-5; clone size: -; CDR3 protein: CASSYSGDTRNIQYF; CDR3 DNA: TGTGCCAGCAGTTACTCGGGGGACACCCGTAACATTCAGTACTTC
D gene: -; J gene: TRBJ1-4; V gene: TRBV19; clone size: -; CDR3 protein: CASSWTATNEKLFF; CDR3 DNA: TGTGCCAGTAGTTGGACAGCAACTAATGAAAAACTGTTTTTT
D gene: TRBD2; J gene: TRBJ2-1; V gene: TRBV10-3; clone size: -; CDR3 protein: CAISGSSGSIEQFF; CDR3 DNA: TGTGCCATCAGTGGTTCTAGCGGGAGCATTGAGCAGTTCTTC
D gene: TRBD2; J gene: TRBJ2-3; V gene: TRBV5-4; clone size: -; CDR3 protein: CASSLGLAGLPDSTDTQYF; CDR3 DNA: TGTGCCAGCAGTCTAGGACTAGCGGGACTCCCGGATAGCACAGATACGCAGTATTTT
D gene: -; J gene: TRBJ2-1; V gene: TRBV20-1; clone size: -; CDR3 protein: CRAASNNEQFF; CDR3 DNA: TGCAGGGCGGCCTCGAACAATGAGCAGTTCTTC
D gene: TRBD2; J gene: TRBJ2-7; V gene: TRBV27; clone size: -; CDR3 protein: CASRAPGSRGGQYF; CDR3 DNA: TGTGCCAGCAGGGCCCCGGGGTCCCGGGGGGGGCAGTACTTC
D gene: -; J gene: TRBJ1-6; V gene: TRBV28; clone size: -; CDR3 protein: CASSANRRNSPLHF; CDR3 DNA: TGTGCCAGCAGTGCTAACAGGAGAAATTCACCCCTCCACTTT
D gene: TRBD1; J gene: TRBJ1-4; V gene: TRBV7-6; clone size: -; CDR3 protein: CASSFGTGGEKLFF; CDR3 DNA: TGTGCCAGCAGCTTTGGGACAGGAGGTGAAAAACTGTTTTTT
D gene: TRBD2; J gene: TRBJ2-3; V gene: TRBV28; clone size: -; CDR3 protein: CASSLGGSRTDTQYF; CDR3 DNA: TGTGCCAGCAGTTTAGGCGGGAGTCGCACAGATACGCAGTATTTT
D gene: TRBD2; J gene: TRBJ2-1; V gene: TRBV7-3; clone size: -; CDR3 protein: CASSFRLAEANEQFF; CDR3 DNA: TGTGCCAGCAGCTTTCGACTAGCGGAGGCCAATGAGCAGTTCTTC
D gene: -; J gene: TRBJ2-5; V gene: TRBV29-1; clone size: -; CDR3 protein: CSVGERETQYF; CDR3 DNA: TGCAGCGTTGGGGAGAGGGAGACCCAGTACTTC
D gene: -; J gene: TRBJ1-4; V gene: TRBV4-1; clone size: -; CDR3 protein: CASSLQRAGVYEKLFF; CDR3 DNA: TGCGCCAGCAGCCTCCAAAGGGCAGGGGTATATGAAAAACTGTTTTTT
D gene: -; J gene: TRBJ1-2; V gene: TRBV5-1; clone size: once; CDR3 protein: CASSLFQGDYGYTF; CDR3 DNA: TGCGCCAGCAGCTTGTTTCAGGGCGACTATGGCTACACCTTC
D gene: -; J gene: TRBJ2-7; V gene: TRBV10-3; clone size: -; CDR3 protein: CAIKPAGGVELGEQYF; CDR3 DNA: TGTGCCATCAAACCCGCCGGGGGAGTGGAGCTAGGCGAGCAGTACTTC
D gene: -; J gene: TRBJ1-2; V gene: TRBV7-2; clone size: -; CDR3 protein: CASSLVAREPGYTF; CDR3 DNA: TGTGCCAGCAGCTTAGTCGCTAGGGAGCCTGGCTACACCTTC
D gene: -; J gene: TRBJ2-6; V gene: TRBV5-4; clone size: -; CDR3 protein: CASSLDRAGANVLTF; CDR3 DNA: TGTGCCAGCAGCTTGGACCGGGCTGGGGCCAACGTCCTGACTTTC
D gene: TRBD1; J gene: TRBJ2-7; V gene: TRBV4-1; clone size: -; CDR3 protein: CASSQDARTGYEQYF; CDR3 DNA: TGCGCCAGCAGCCAAGATGCCCGGACAGGGTACGAGCAGTACTTC
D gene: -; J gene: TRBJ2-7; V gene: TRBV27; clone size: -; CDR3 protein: CASSLIGGRYEQYF; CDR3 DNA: TGTGCCAGCAGTTTAATCGGGGGGCGCTACGAGCAGTACTTC
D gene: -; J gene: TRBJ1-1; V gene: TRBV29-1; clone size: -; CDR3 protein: CSTGAEAFF; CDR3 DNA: TGCAGTACGGGGGCTGAAGCTTTCTTT